This is a list of T cell receptor beta chains from one sample in a study of T cells after yellow fever vaccination. TCRdb reprocessed the 5' RACE reads via MiXCR and lists one record per CDR3 protein. This table holds about 300,000 distinct CDR3 sequences, 3% to 4.5% found once. Here the sequenced sample was PBMCs, taken 5 days after the yellow fever booster vaccination. The receptors originated from a man aged 18 to 29 who received the YFV17D yellow fever vaccine. Both conserved end residues are part of each CDR3. D genes are given only for firm matches. Only some rows state a clone size, as once, few, many or a class for expanded clones.

length	D	size	V	J	CDR3	DNA
14	-	-	TRBV20-1	TRBJ1-2	CSARRRQGSSGYTF	TGCAGTGCTAGGCGGAGGCAGGGGTCCTCTGGCTACACCTTC
16	TRBD2	few	TRBV7-6	TRBJ2-5	CASSLVGGLARETQYF	TGTGCCAGCAGCTTAGTGGGAGGACTAGCCCGAGAGACCCAGTACTTC
16	TRBD2	few	TRBV5-1	TRBJ2-3	CASSPVAGVPTDTQYF	TGCGCCAGCAGCCCTGTAGCGGGGGTTCCCACAGATACGCAGTATTTT
14	-	few	TRBV6-1	TRBJ1-2	CASSSDPPRYGYTF	TGTGCCAGCAGCTCGGATCCGCCGAGATATGGCTACACCTTC
15	-	few	TRBV4-3	TRBJ1-2	CASSHVGGANYGYTF	TGCGCCAGCAGCCATGTGGGGGGGGCTAACTATGGCTACACCTTC
14	-	many	TRBV6-5	TRBJ2-7	CASSSGVTGYEQYF	TGTGCCAGCAGTTCTGGAGTGACGGGTTACGAGCAGTACTTC
15	TRBD1	few	TRBV27	TRBJ2-5	CASSWTGASRETQYF	TGTGCCAGCAGTTGGACAGGGGCCTCGAGGGAGACCCAGTACTTC
14	-	many	TRBV7-9	TRBJ2-3	CASSYRGLADTQYF	TGTGCCAGCAGCTACCGGGGCCTGGCAGATACGCAGTATTTT
14	-	few	TRBV3-1	TRBJ2-1	CASSSSRGANEQFF	TGTGCCAGCAGCTCCTCCCGGGGGGCCAATGAGCAGTTCTTC
18	TRBD1	-	TRBV4-3	TRBJ2-6	CASSQSRDRPSGANVLTF	TGCGCCAGCAGCCAATCCCGGGACAGGCCCTCTGGGGCCAACGTCCTGACTTTC
13	-	many	TRBV7-2	TRBJ2-3	CASSLAGGGTQYF	TGTGCCAGCAGCTTAGCGGGCGGAGGCACGCAGTATTTT
16	-	few	TRBV7-2	TRBJ1-3	CASSRSWVSSGNTIYF	TGTGCCAGCAGTCGTAGCTGGGTTAGCTCTGGAAACACCATATATTTT
16	TRBD1	-	TRBV7-2	TRBJ1-5	CASSSPGQSVGQPQHF	TGTGCCAGCAGCTCCCCGGGACAGTCGGTGGGGCAGCCCCAGCATTTT
16	TRBD2	many	TRBV4-3	TRBJ2-7	CASSQDQGGGAYEQYF	TGCGCCAGCAGCCAAGACCAGGGCGGGGGGGCCTACGAGCAGTACTTC
16	-	-	TRBV19	TRBJ2-4	CASSIVAALAKNIQYF	TGTGCCAGTAGTATTGTGGCAGCCCTAGCCAAAAACATTCAGTACTTC
16	TRBD2	many	TRBV7-9	TRBJ2-5	CASSSSPGLDISTQYF	TGTGCCAGCAGCTCTTCCCCGGGACTAGATATATCGACCCAGTACTTC
17	TRBD2	many	TRBV4-3	TRBJ2-1	CASSPHLSGGTYNEQFF	TGCGCCAGCAGCCCTCACCTCAGCGGGGGGACTTACAATGAGCAGTTCTTC
14	-	-	TRBV19	TRBJ2-5	CASSVTRFQETQYF	TGTGCCAGTAGTGTTACAAGATTTCAAGAGACCCAGTACTTC
11	TRBD1	few	TRBV29-1	TRBJ1-2	CSVGRDRRYTF	TGCAGCGTTGGCCGGGACAGGCGCTACACCTTC
15	-	-	TRBV20-1	TRBJ1-1	CSARSLPLMNTEAFF	TGCAGTGCTAGATCGTTACCCCTCATGAACACTGAAGCTTTCTTT
15	TRBD1	-	TRBV4-3	TRBJ2-3	CASSATGGQIDTQYF	TGCGCCAGCAGCGCGACAGGGGGTCAGATAGATACGCAGTATTTT
13	-	many	TRBV10-3	TRBJ2-1	CAISVGSYNEQFF	TGTGCCATCAGTGTGGGATCCTACAATGAGCAGTTCTTC
18	-	many	TRBV23-1	TRBJ1-4	CASSQRQEDVATNEKLFF	TGCGCCAGCAGTCAAAGGCAGGAGGACGTTGCAACTAATGAAAAACTGTTTTTT
13	-	many	TRBV7-9	TRBJ2-3	CASSLSEVDTQYF	TGTGCCAGCAGCTTATCAGAGGTGGATACGCAGTATTTT
14	TRBD1	many	TRBV7-2	TRBJ1-2	CASSLQGALGGYTF	TGTGCCAGCAGCTTGCAGGGGGCGCTAGGGGGCTACACCTTC
14	-	many	TRBV7-2	TRBJ1-4	CASSITGLNEKLFF	TGTGCCAGCAGCATCACAGGTCTTAATGAAAAACTGTTTTTT
15	-	-	TRBV10-2	TRBJ2-5	CASSELEGKKETQYF	TGCGCCAGCAGTGAGTTAGAGGGGAAGAAAGAGACCCAGTACTTC
14	-	many	TRBV5-1	TRBJ1-2	CASSFGISNYGYTF	TGCGCCAGCAGCTTTGGCATCTCTAACTATGGCTACACCTTC
19	TRBD2	many	TRBV6-5	TRBJ2-3	CASSPLGTSGGRHTDTQYF	TGTGCCAGCAGTCCTCTGGGGACTAGCGGGGGGAGGCACACAGATACGCAGTATTTT
18	-	many	TRBV18	TRBJ2-4	CASSPPEWQGLGKNIQYF	TGTGCCAGCTCACCACCGGAGTGGCAGGGGTTAGGCAAAAACATTCAGTACTTC
11	-	many	TRBV20-1	TRBJ2-1	CSARIGHEQFF	TGCAGTGCTAGAATAGGACATGAGCAGTTCTTC
15	TRBD1	few	TRBV18	TRBJ2-7	CASSPPGQPTYEQYF	TGTGCCAGCTCACCTCCGGGACAGCCTACCTACGAGCAGTACTTC
13	-	few	TRBV6-2/TRBV6-3	TRBJ1-2	CASGPQNFYGYTF	TGTGCCAGCGGCCCACAGAACTTCTATGGCTACACCTTC
15	TRBD2	-	TRBV6-2/TRBV6-3	TRBJ2-5	CASTLLAGGGETQYF	TGTGCCAGCACCCTTTTAGCGGGGGGAGGAGAGACCCAGTACTTC
15	-	few	TRBV4-3	TRBJ1-2	CASSQDRVTPYGYTF	TGCGCCAGCAGCCAAGACAGGGTAACCCCCTATGGCTACACCTTC
14	TRBD1	-	TRBV9	TRBJ1-6	CASRGTGTFSPLHF	TGTGCCAGCAGAGGGACAGGGACATTTTCACCCCTCCACTTT
16	-	few	TRBV20-1	TRBJ2-5	CSARDRAGPGVEAQYF	TGCAGTGCTAGAGATCGGGCGGGGCCTGGGGTAGAGGCCCAGTACTTC
13	-	few	TRBV7-2	TRBJ1-2	CASSLATNYGYTF	TGTGCCAGCAGCTTAGCAACTAACTATGGCTACACCTTC
13	-	many	TRBV5-4	TRBJ2-1	CASSVGLFHEQFF	TGTGCCAGCAGCGTTGGACTTTTCCATGAGCAGTTCTTC
13	-	many	TRBV29-1	TRBJ2-3	CSVHEVGTDTQYF	TGCAGCGTCCACGAGGTTGGCACAGATACGCAGTATTTT
14	TRBD1	few	TRBV6-5	TRBJ2-7	CASTLFRDRGEQYF	TGTGCCAGCACTCTATTCCGGGACAGGGGAGAGCAGTACTTC
11	-	many	TRBV6-2/TRBV6-3	TRBJ2-1	CASSYFHEQFF	TGTGCCAGCAGTTATTTCCATGAGCAGTTCTTC
14	TRBD1	-	TRBV7-2	TRBJ1-4	CASSARQGPEKLFF	TGTGCCAGCAGCGCCCGACAGGGTCCGGAAAAACTGTTTTTT
16	-	-	TRBV6-2/TRBV6-3	TRBJ1-4	CASSHRGGTGGEKLFF	TGTGCCAGCAGTCACCGCGGTGGCACTGGCGGTGAAAAACTGTTTTTT
15	TRBD2	few	TRBV10-3	TRBJ2-4	CAIREGAGAKNIQYF	TGTGCCATCAGGGAAGGAGCGGGGGCTAAAAACATTCAGTACTTC
17	TRBD1	many	TRBV6-2/TRBV6-3	TRBJ2-7	CASSLPGQGFAAYEQYF	TGTGCCAGCAGTTTACCGGGACAGGGGTTTGCGGCCTACGAGCAGTACTTC
16	TRBD1	many	TRBV7-8	TRBJ2-2	CASSNNRGSNTGELFF	TGTGCCAGCAGCAATAACAGGGGTTCTAACACCGGGGAGCTGTTTTTT
16	-	few	TRBV14	TRBJ2-2	CASSQDLWGSGGELFF	TGTGCCAGCAGCCAAGATCTCTGGGGATCGGGCGGGGAGCTGTTTTTT
14	-	-	TRBV19	TRBJ2-3	CASSTRTVLDTQYF	TGTGCCAGTAGTACCCGGACAGTTCTGGATACGCAGTATTTT
14	TRBD2	many	TRBV20-1	TRBJ2-3	CSAASAGGRDTQYF	TGCAGTGCCGCTAGCGCGGGGGGGCGGGATACGCAGTATTTT
16	TRBD1	few	TRBV20-1	TRBJ2-5	CSAREYNPGTVETQYF	TGCAGTGCTAGAGAATATAATCCCGGGACAGTAGAGACCCAGTACTTC
14	TRBD2	many	TRBV29-1	TRBJ2-5	CSVDTSGGQETQYF	TGCAGCGTTGATACTAGCGGGGGACAAGAGACCCAGTACTTC
15	-	few	TRBV7-9	TRBJ2-6	CATTTQGSGANVLTF	TGTGCCACTACGACACAGGGCTCTGGGGCCAACGTCCTGACTTTC
16	TRBD1	-	TRBV28	TRBJ2-3	CASSPRTGENTDTQYF	TGTGCCAGCAGCCCCAGGACAGGGGAGAACACAGATACGCAGTATTTT
14	TRBD2	many	TRBV5-1	TRBJ2-7	CASSSGTSGDEQYF	TGCGCCAGCAGCTCCGGGACTAGCGGGGACGAGCAGTACTTC